This paragraph covers one TCR beta chain sequence. This entry is derived from a study of OX40 agonist ivuxolimab in advanced cancers. Sequencing used immunoSEQ multiplex PCR; TCRdb keeps in-frame clones, though not all of them. The sample lists tens of thousands of clones, roughly 80% occurring once. This sample comprised CD4+ or CD8+ T cells sorted from blood, obtained in a trial of the OX40 agonist ivuxolimab. This TCR came from an adult with an advanced solid tumor such as melanoma, head and neck, liver or kidney cancer.

CDR3 DNA sequence: TGCGCCAGCACCTCGTCGTCCGGGACAGGGTTCGTCACAGATACGCAGTATTTT. Translated, it gives CASTSSSGTGFVTDTQYF. The V and J genes are TRBV5-1 and TRBJ2-3; 9 bases fit TRBD1. In germline, CDR1 is SGHRS, CDR2 YFSETQ. The V gene end was trimmed by 6 bases and the J gene end by 2 bases; junction bases not matched to a gene: 16. The CDR3 totals 18 residues.